The 9 T cell receptor beta chains in this list originate from one sample, sequenced in a study of immune characterization of retroperitoneal liposarcoma. TCRdb re-derived calls from the PCR reads in MiXCR, one entry per CDR3 protein. Of about 3,200 distinct CDR3 sequences listed, 35% to 55% are singletons. Sample: tumor tissue. Receptor source: a male donor with retroperitoneal liposarcoma.

This rearrangement joins TRBV11-1 to TRBJ2-1, with TRBD2 matching 10 bases. The CDR3 has 15 amino acids. V gave up 6 bases and J gave up 8 bases; unmatched junction bases: 10. Germline CDR1 and CDR2: SGHAT and FQDESV (reference sequence). CDR3 amino acids: CASRATASGSYEQFF. The CDR3 region has the DNA TGTGCCAGCAGGGCGACTGCTAGCGGGAGCTATGAGCAGTTCTTC.

The chain joins TRBV27 to TRBJ2-3, with no clear D. CDR1 is MNHEY and CDR2 is SMNVEV in the germline V gene (reference sequence). Trimming took off 10 bases at V and 1 base at J, with 3 bases between the two ends. The CDR3 consists of 10 residues. CDR3 DNA: TGTGCCACGGGCACAGATACGCAGTATTTT. Protein product: CATGTDTQYF.

This clonotype showed up just a few times. The chain carries TRBV7-6 and TRBJ2-5; 7 nucleotides line up with TRBD2. V dropped 6 bases and J dropped 3; count of bases not matched to a gene: 10. Germline V gene lookup returns CDR1 SGHVS and CDR2 FNYEAQ. The CDR3 length is 15 residues. In nucleotides, the CDR3 is TGTGCCAGCAGTGAGAATGGGGGGGGGGAAGAGACCCAGTACTTC. It codes for CASSENGGGEETQYF.

The J gene is TRBJ2-1, the V gene TRBV12-3 or TRBV12-4; TRBD1 aligns across 7 bases. V lost 6 bases, J lost 1 base, and 9 bases stayed unmatched. This CDR3 is 16 amino acids long. The CDR3 here is CASSPTDRSSYNEQFF. The CDR3 DNA is TGTGCCAGCAGCCCGACGGACAGGTCATCCTACAATGAGCAGTTCTTC.

This clonotype was counted a few times. The V gene is TRBV6-1, the J gene TRBJ2-5, with D hard to call. This CDR3 region has 14 residues. The V gene's germline CDR1 is MNHNS and CDR2 SASEGT. The V end was cut by 2 bases, the J end by 0 bases, with 7 bases between. CDR3 sequence reads: CASSESTYQETQYF. CDR3 bases: TGTGCCAGCAGTGAATCGACCTACCAAGAGACCCAGTACTTC.

This clonotype was observed a few times. The chain combines TRBV6-4 with TRBJ2-3; 8 nucleotides align to TRBD2. This CDR3 spans 14 amino acids. The trim removed 3 bases at V and 1 base at J, leaving 0 bases unmatched. CDR1 and CDR2 from the germline V gene are MRHNA and SNTAGT. CDR3 protein: CASSEAGGTDTQYF. DNA of the CDR3: TGTGCCAGCAGTGAAGCGGGGGGCACAGATACGCAGTATTTT.

This clonotype was observed a few times. This sequence joins TRBV12-5 and TRBJ2-7; tentative D call: TRBD1 (5 bases). The CDR3 runs 13 residues. Per germline, CDR1 LGHNT and CDR2 FRNRAP. The V and J ends lost 6 bases and 6 bases respectively, with 15 bases between them. CDR3 protein: CASGQGGAAEQYF. As DNA, the CDR3 is TGTGCTAGTGGCCAGGGTGGGGCGGCCGAGCAGTACTTC.

The chain couples TRBV6-8 to TRBJ2-1; TRBD2 agrees at 14 bases. The V segment lost 4 bases and the J segment 6 bases; nucleotides outside the gene matches: 2. The CDR3 sequence is 15 residues long. Germline V gene data show CDR1 as MNHGY and CDR2 as SAAAGT. The CDR3 loop reads CASSSGLAGANEQFF. CDR3 DNA sequence: TGTGCCAGCAGTTCGGGACTAGCGGGAGCCAATGAGCAGTTCTTC.

This clonotype was detected only a few times. The V gene is TRBV6-1, the J gene TRBJ2-2, with D possibly being TRBD2 (6 bases). V lost 6 bases and J 2 bases, leaving 10 bases between the germline ends. This CDR3 comprises 14 residues. The germline V gene has CDR1 MNHNS and CDR2 SASEGT. CDR3 loop: CASSLGLNTGELFF. The CDR3 DNA is TGTGCCAGCAGCCTGGGACTCAACACCGGGGAGCTGTTTTTT.